The text below deals with one T cell receptor (beta chain). Its antigen is not identified. Trimming cost V 3 bases and J 10 bases, with 13 bases left between them. The CDR3 runs to 13 residues. The data were taken from a study of T-cell memory formation after mild COVID-19. Study in general: Most TCR clusters belonged to a single donor. General study findings and limits: Nothing confirmed that second-wave clones peaking on day 37 were specific for SARS-CoV-2. CD4+ contracting clones were mainly CM and EM; CD8+ ones, EMRA.

TCRdb reprocessed the 5' RACE reads with MiXCR, giving one entry per CDR3 protein. The data show about 430,000 distinct CDR3 sequences, 24% seen once. This rearrangement joins TRBV12-3 or TRBV12-4 to TRBJ2-1; tentative D call: TRBD1 (5 bases). Sequencing was done on a sample of PBMCs or a T cell subset sorted from them (not recorded which). This receptor was obtained from an adult woman who had mild COVID-19 (a few samples of this study predate the infection). Cell type and time point are not known. The CDR3 DNA is TGTGCCAGCAGTTTTCAGGGATTGGAAGAGCAGTTCTTC. Protein product: CASSFQGLEEQFF.